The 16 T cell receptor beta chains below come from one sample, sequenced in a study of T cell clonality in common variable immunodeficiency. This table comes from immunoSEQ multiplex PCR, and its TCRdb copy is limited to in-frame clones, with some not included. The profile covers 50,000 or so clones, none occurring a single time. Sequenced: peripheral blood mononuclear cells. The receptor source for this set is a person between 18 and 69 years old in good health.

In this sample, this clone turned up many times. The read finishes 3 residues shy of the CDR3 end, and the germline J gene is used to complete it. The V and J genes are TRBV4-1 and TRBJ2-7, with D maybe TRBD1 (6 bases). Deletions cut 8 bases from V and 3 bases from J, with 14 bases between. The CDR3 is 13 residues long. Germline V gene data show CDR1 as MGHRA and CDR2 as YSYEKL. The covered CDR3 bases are TGCGCCAGCGGCGTACAAGGGGGCTACGAG. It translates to CASGVQGGYE. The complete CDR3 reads CASGVQGGYEQYF.

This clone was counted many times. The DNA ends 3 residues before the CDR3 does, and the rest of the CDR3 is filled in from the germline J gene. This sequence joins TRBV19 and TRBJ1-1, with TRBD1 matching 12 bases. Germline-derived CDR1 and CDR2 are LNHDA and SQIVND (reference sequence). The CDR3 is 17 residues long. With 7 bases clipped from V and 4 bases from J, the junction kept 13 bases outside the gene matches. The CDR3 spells CASNGFRDRGPFTEAFF. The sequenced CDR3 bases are TGTGCCAGTAATGGGTTCCGGGACAGGGGGCCCTTCACTGAA.

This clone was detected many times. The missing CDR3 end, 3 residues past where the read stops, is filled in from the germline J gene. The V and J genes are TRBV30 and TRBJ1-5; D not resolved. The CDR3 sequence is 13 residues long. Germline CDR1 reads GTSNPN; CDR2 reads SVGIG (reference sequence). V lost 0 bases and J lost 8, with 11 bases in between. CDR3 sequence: CAWSVGRSEPQHF. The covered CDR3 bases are TGTGCCTGGAGTGTCGGCAGGTCAGAGCCC.

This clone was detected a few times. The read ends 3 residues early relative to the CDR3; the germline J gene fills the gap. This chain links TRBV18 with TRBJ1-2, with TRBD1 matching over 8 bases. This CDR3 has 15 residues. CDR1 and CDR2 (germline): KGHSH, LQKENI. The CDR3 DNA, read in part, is TGTGCCAGCTCCCCGGACAGGGCGGGCACAGATACC. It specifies CASSPDRAGTDT. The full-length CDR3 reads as CASSPDRAGTDTYTF. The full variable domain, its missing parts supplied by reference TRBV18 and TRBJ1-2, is NAGVMQNPRHLVRRRGQEARLRCSPMKGHSHVYWYRQLPEEGLKFMVYLQKENIIDESGMPKERFSAEFPKEGPSILRIQQVVRGDSAAYFCASSPDRAGTDTYTFGSGTRLTVV.

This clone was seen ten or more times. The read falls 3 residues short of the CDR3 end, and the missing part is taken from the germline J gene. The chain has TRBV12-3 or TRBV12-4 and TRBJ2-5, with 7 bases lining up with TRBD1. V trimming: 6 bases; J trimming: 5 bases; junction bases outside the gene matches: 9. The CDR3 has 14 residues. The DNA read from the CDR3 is TGTGCCAGCAGATATTCGACAGGGCATGAGACC. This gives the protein CASRYSTGHET. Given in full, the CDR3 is CASRYSTGHETQYF.

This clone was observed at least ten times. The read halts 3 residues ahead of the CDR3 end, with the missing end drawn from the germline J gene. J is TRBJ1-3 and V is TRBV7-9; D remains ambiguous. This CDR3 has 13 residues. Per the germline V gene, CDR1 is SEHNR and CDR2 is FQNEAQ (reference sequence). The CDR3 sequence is CASSLKRVGPIYF. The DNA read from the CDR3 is TGTGCCAGCAGCCTAAAAAGGGTGGGCCCC.

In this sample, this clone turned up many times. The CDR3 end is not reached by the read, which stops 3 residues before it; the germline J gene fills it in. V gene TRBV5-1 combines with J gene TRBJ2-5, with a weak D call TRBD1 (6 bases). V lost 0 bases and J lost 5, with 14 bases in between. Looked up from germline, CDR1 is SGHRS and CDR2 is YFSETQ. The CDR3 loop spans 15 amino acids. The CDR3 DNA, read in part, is TGCGCCAGCAGCTTGGCGACAGGCAGGGGTGAGACC. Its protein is CASSLATGRGET. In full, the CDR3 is CASSLATGRGETQYF.

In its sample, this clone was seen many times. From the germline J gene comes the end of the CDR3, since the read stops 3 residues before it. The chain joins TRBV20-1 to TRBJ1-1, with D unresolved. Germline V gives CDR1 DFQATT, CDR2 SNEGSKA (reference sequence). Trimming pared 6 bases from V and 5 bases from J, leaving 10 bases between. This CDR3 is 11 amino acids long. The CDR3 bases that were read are TGCAGTGCCAGTAGGGTTACTGAA. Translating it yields CSASRVTE. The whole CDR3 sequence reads CSASRVTEAFF.

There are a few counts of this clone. The CDR3 protein is CASSWAGTEAFF. The sequenced CDR3 bases are TGTGCCAGCAGCTGGGCTGGAACTGAA. This chain joins TRBV5-7 and TRBJ1-1; D is ambiguous. The DNA ends 3 residues before the CDR3 does, and the rest of the CDR3 is filled in from the germline J gene. TRBV5-7 falls under the ORF class, with uncertain function. Trimming removed 3 bases from V and 5 bases from J, with 8 bases in between. CDR3 length: 12 residues.

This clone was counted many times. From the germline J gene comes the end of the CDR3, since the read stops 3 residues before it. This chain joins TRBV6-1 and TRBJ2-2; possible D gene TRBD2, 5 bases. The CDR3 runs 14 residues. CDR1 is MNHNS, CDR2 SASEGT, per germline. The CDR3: CASSAGLLNEKLFF. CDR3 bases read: TGTGCCAGCAGTGCCGGACTGTTGAATGAAAAG.

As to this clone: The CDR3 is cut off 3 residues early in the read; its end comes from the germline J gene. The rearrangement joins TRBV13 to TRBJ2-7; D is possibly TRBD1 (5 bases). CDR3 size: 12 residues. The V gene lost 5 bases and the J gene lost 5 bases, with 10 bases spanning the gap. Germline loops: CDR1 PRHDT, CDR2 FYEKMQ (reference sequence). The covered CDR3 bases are TGTGCCAGCAGCCGAGAGACAGACGAG. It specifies CASSRETDE. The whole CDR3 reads CASSRETDEQYF.

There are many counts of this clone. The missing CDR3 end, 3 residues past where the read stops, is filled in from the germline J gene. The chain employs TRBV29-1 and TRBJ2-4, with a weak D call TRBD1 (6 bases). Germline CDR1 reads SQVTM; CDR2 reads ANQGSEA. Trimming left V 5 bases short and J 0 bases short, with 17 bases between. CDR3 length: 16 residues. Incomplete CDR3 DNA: TGCAGCGTTATCATCCCGACAGGTATAGCCAAAAACATT. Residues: CSVIIPTGIAKNI. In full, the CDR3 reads CSVIIPTGIAKNIQYF.

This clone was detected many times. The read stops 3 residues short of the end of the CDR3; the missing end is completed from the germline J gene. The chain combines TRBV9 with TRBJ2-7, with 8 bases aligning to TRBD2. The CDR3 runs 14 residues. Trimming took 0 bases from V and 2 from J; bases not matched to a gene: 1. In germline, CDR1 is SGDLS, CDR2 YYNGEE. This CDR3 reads CASSVAAGAYEQYF. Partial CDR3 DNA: TGTGCCAGCAGCGTAGCAGCGGGGGCCTACGAG.

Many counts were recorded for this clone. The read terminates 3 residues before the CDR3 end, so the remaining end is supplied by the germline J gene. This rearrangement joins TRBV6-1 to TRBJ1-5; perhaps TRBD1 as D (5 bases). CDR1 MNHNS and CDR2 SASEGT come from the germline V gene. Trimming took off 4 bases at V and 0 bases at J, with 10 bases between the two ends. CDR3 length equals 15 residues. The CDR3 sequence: CASSATGTSNQPQHF. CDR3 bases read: TGTGCCAGCAGTGCAACAGGTACTAGCAATCAGCCC.

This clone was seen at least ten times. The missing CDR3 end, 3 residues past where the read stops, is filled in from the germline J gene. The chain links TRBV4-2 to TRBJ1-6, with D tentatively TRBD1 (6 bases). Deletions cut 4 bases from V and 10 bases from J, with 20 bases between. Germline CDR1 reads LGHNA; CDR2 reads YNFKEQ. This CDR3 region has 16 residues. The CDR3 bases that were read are TGTGCCAGCAGCCCCTTCTCTGGGGGCGCGGGATCACCC. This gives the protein CASSPFSGGAGSP. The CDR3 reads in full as CASSPFSGGAGSPLHF.

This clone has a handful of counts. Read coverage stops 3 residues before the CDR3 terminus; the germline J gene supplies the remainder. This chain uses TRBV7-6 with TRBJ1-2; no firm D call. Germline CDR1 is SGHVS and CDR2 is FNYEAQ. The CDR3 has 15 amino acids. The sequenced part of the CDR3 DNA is TGTGCCAGCAGCCCATCCCCTCAACACACAGATACC. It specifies CASSPSPQHTDT. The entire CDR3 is CASSPSPQHTDTYTF.